These 13 T cell receptor beta chains were sequenced from one sample in a study of cytomegalovirus exposure and HLA in healthy donors. Here immunoSEQ multiplex PCR was the method, and the copy in TCRdb shows in-frame clones only, minus some. The sample yields about 150,000 clones, 75% to 90% seen once. Material for sequencing was PBMCs. These receptors originate from a man between 18 and 29 years old in good health and CMV-seropositive.

The rearrangement links TRBV6-5 to TRBJ1-2; no clear D. CDR3 length: 15 amino acids. CDR1 and CDR2 from the germline V gene are MNHEY and SVGAGI. V was pared by 6 bases and J by 2 bases, with 16 bases between. The CDR3 is CASRDRAGGNYGYTF. The CDR3 bases are TGTGCCAGCAGGGACCGGGCAGGAGGGAACTATGGCTACACCTTC.

The chain is built from TRBV7-9 and TRBJ1-6; 10 positions match TRBD1. The CDR3 runs to 16 residues. V was pared by 3 bases and J by 9 bases, with 8 bases of the junction left unmatched. Germline loops: CDR1 SEHNR, CDR2 FQNEAQ (reference sequence). CDR3 sequence reads: CASSFGTGVPSSPLHF. The CDR3 coding sequence is TGTGCCAGCAGCTTCGGGACAGGGGTTCCGAGTTCACCCCTCCACTTT.

This chain uses TRBV28 with TRBJ1-2; 8 bases map to TRBD1. The CDR3 covers 17 residues. Looked up from germline, CDR1 is MDHEN and CDR2 is SYDVKM. V was pared by 4 bases and J by 4 bases, with 14 bases of the junction left unmatched. CDR3 loop: CASSSPGSTGVGYGYTF. The CDR3 nucleotides are TGTGCCAGCAGTTCCCCGGGATCGACAGGGGTTGGCTATGGCTACACCTTC.

This clone was recorded only once. This chain links TRBV25-1 with TRBJ1-1; TRBD1 matches 7 bases. After removal of 7 bases from V and 11 bases from J, the junction contained 10 bases not matched to a gene. Germline lookup yields CDR1 MGHDK and CDR2 SYGVNS. The CDR3 is made up of 12 amino acids. The CDR3 is CASTTGTMPAFF. CDR3 coding DNA: TGTGCCAGCACGACAGGGACAATGCCGGCTTTCTTT.

This clone was found once. J is TRBJ2-7 and V is TRBV13; TRBD1 matches at 10 bases. Germline CDR1 and CDR2: PRHDT and FYEKMQ (reference sequence). With 5 bases clipped from V and 3 bases from J, the junction kept 7 bases outside the gene matches. CDR3 length: 15 amino acids. CDR3 DNA: TGTGCCAGCAGCCTTCGACAGGGGGCAGGCTACGAGCAGTACTTC. Its protein is CASSLRQGAGYEQYF.

The rearrangement uses TRBV30 and TRBJ2-1; no clear D. V dropped 1 base and J dropped 5 bases, with 6 bases sitting between them. CDR3 length equals 12 residues. Germline V lookup: CDR1 GTSNPN, CDR2 SVGIG (reference sequence). The CDR3: CAWSAVNNEQFF. The CDR3 DNA is TGTGCCTGGAGTGCAGTTAACAATGAGCAGTTCTTC.

The chain couples TRBV9 to TRBJ2-5; D may be TRBD2 (6 bases). Between the trimmed V and J ends, which lost 6 bases and 0 bases, there was a span of 24 bases. The CDR3 has 18 amino acids. Looked up from germline, CDR1 is SGDLS and CDR2 is YYNGEE. The CDR3 is CASTRAGPGVINQETQYF. CDR3 DNA: TGTGCCAGCACCCGCGCGGGCCCGGGAGTTATCAACCAAGAGACCCAGTACTTC.

The CDR3 spells CASSLPESAQYF. CDR3 in DNA: TGTGCCAGCAGCTTGCCTGAGTCGGCCCAGTACTTC. V usage is TRBV5-6 and J usage is TRBJ2-5, with D unresolved. The V gene's germline CDR1 is SGHDT and CDR2 YYEEEE. The CDR3 covers 12 residues. V was pared by 1 base and J by 9 bases, with 10 bases between.

The rearrangement uses TRBV12-5 and TRBJ1-1, with D maybe TRBD1 (6 bases). The CDR3 length is 14 residues. Looked up from germline, CDR1 is LGHNT and CDR2 is FRNRAP. Trimming stripped 5 bases from V and 4 bases from J, with 14 bases between. The DNA for the CDR3 is TGTGCTAGTGGTACCTGGGGGCTGGGCACTGAAGCTTTCTTT. It encodes CASGTWGLGTEAFF.

This clone was counted a few times. For the CDR3, the DNA is TGCGCCAGCAGCCAAGGGGATAGCGGGAGGGCCGCAGAGACCCAGTACTTC. This encodes CASSQGDSGRAAETQYF. The chain joins TRBV4-1 to TRBJ2-5, with 11 bases that match TRBD2. Germline V gene lookup returns CDR1 MGHRA and CDR2 YSYEKL. Losses at the gene ends were 1 base for V and 4 bases for J; bases not matched to a gene: 8. There are 17 residues in the CDR3.

The CDR3 DNA reads TGTGCCAGCAGCGAACAGTGGAAGCAAGAGACCCAGTACTTC. It translates to CASSEQWKQETQYF. The V call is TRBV9, the J call TRBJ2-5; D uncertain. CDR3 length: 14 residues. Germline CDR1 and CDR2: SGDLS and YYNGEE. Trimming removed 3 bases from V and 2 bases from J, with 11 bases in between.

This clone was observed a few times. The chain couples TRBV6-1 to TRBJ2-7, with a possible D match to TRBD2 (7 bases). Between the trimmed V and J ends, which lost 4 bases and 2 bases, there was a span of 24 bases. Germline V gene lookup returns CDR1 MNHNS and CDR2 SASEGT. CDR3 size: 18 residues. The CDR3 DNA follows: TGTGCCAGCAGTGCAGAACCGCCCGGGGGGCGGCGCCCCTACGAGCAGTACTTC. Translation gives CASSAEPPGGRRPYEQYF.

The J gene is TRBJ2-1, the V gene TRBV20-1; a possible D gene is TRBD1 (5 bases). The CDR3 has 10 amino acids. Per the germline V gene, CDR1 is DFQATT and CDR2 is SNEGSKA (reference sequence). V lost 2 bases to trimming and J lost 9 bases, with 5 bases between them. This CDR3 is CSARRGEQFF. CDR3 bases: TGCAGTGCTAGAAGGGGTGAGCAGTTCTTC.